Listed here are 8 T cell receptor beta chains from one sample, sequenced in a study of CD8+CD57+ T cells in acquired aplastic anemia. Genomic DNA, the template, was used for profiling of the TCR beta VDJ and CDR3. TCRdb independently ran MiXCR on the reads; one entry per CDR3 protein. Of more than 150,000 distinct CDR3 sequences listed, 45% to 50% were seen once; the top ten hold under 3.5%. Source material: sorted CD4+, CD8+, or CD8+CD57+ T cells (not recorded which) from PBMCs. These receptors all stem from a human donor in good health.

The genes are TRBV12-3 or TRBV12-4 and TRBJ2-3; perhaps TRBD1 as D (6 bases). The V end lost 5 bases, the J end lost 4 bases, and 13 bases lay between the germline ends. This CDR3 region has 14 residues. Written as DNA, the CDR3 is TGTGCCAGCAGTATTAACAGGGTGGCAGATACGCAGTATTTT. Residues: CASSINRVADTQYF.

This clonotype occurred many times. The V call is TRBV20-1, the J call TRBJ2-5; 8 bases are shared with TRBD1. V gave up 3 bases and J gave up 5 bases; unmatched junction bases: 5. The germline gives CDR1 DFQATT, CDR2 SNEGSKA (reference sequence). CDR3 length: 13 residues. The CDR3 sequence is CSARARGRETQYF. Written as DNA, the CDR3 is TGCAGTGCTAGGGCCAGGGGGCGGGAGACCCAGTACTTC.

This clonotype was recorded many times. This chain uses TRBV6-5 with TRBJ1-2; TRBD1 matches 9 bases. Germline V gene lookup returns CDR1 MNHEY and CDR2 SVGAGI. The CDR3 sequence is 13 residues long. V was clipped by 4 bases and J by 7 bases; unmatched bases: 4. CDR3 region: CASSSGTGLGYTF. The CDR3 bases are TGTGCCAGCAGTTCCGGGACAGGGCTTGGCTACACCTTC.

This clonotype was seen ten or more times. This chain links TRBV19 with TRBJ2-6; D is unclear. The CDR3 is 15 residues long. Germline V gene sequence: CDR1 LNHDA, CDR2 SQIVND (reference sequence). Trimming took off 5 bases at V and 4 bases at J, with 12 bases between the two ends. The CDR3 DNA sequence: TGTGCCAGTAGTCCCCTAGGTACCGGGGCCAACGTCCTGACTTTC. Amino acids: CASSPLGTGANVLTF.

The rearrangement uses TRBV20-1 and TRBJ2-5; 9 positions agree with TRBD2. V lost 6 bases, J lost 4 bases, and 12 bases stayed unmatched. CDR1 and CDR2 from the germline V gene are DFQATT and SNEGSKA (reference sequence). CDR3 length: 15 residues. The DNA of the CDR3 is TGCAGTGCGCGAGGCGCGGGGGGGCCTGTAGAGACCCAGTACTTC. It yields the protein CSARGAGGPVETQYF.

The chain has TRBV2 and TRBJ2-7; D is ambiguous. The V end lost 2 bases, the J end lost 3 bases, and 8 bases lay between the germline ends. Germline CDR1 and CDR2: SNHLY and FYNNEI. The CDR3 covers 13 residues. The CDR3 DNA sequence: TGTGCCAGCAGTGAACAGGTTGTCTACGAGCAGTACTTC. The encoded protein is CASSEQVVYEQYF.

V usage is TRBV2 and J usage is TRBJ2-5; 7 bases are shared with TRBD1. Trimming at V came to 7 bases and at J to 5 bases, leaving 7 bases not matched to a gene. There are 13 residues in the CDR3. Per the germline V gene, CDR1 is SNHLY and CDR2 is FYNNEI. CDR3 protein: CASKQGVGETQYF. As DNA, the CDR3 is TGTGCCAGCAAGCAGGGGGTGGGGGAGACCCAGTACTTC.

This clonotype was detected only a few times. This chain uses TRBV7-9 with TRBJ1-1; D perhaps matches TRBD1 (6 bases). The CDR3 extends over 14 amino acids. V shed 2 bases and J shed 4 bases, with 11 bases lying between them. Germline assignment: CDR1 SEHNR and CDR2 FQNEAQ (reference sequence). The CDR3 region has the DNA TGTGCCAGCAGCTTACAGGGGCAGGCCACTGAAGCTTTCTTT. Translating it yields CASSLQGQATEAFF. The entire variable domain, with the rest obtained from reference TRBV7-9 and TRBJ1-1, is as follows: DTGVSQNPRHKITKRGQNVTFRCDPISEHNRLYWYRQTLGQGPEFLTYFQNEAQLEKSRLLSDRFSAERPKGSFSTLEIQRTEQGDSAMYLCASSLQGQATEAFFGQGTRLTVV.